This TCR beta chain is drawn from a study of T cell repertoires in cytomegalovirus infection. Background on the study: It can be stated that public TCR beta signatures indicated CMV infection as well as a matching HLA type.

TCRdb recomputed calls from the reads with MiXCR, one row per CDR3 protein. The data show hundreds of thousands of distinct CDR3 sequences, approximately 34% seen once. Per the germline V gene, CDR1 is SGHNT and CDR2 is YENEEA. With 5 bases clipped from V and 4 bases from J, the junction kept 5 bases outside the gene matches. The CDR3 has 15 residues. Material for sequencing was PBMCs. The receptor's source is a human donor in good health (CMV status not recorded). Some clones in this sample may be carry-over from other donors' samples. This sequence joins TRBV11-3 and TRBJ2-3; 11 nucleotides line up with TRBD2. In DNA, the CDR3 is TGTGCCAGCAGCGTAGCGGGGGGGCCCGCAGATACGCAGTATTTT. As protein: CASSVAGGPADTQYF.